The clone carrying this T cell receptor beta chain showed up just a few times. The repertoire was sequenced with immunoSEQ multiplex PCR; TCRdb's copy has only in-frame clones and lacks some. Of 600,000 to 750,000 clones in the sample, about 78% are singletons; the top ten hold around 1.8%. The entry originates in a study of shared clonotypes between healthy human individuals. Study in general: Plates per donor: three CD4 naive, three CD4 memory, two CD8 naive, one CD8 memory.

Germline V gene data show CDR1 as SQVTM and CDR2 as ANQGSEA. V gave up 5 bases and J gave up 6 bases, with 17 bases separating them. The CDR3 has 13 residues. Both subsets, CD45RA+ naive and CD45RA-negative memory, were split from the CD4+ cells. The chain links TRBV29-1 to TRBJ2-7, with D perhaps matching TRBD1 (6 bases). The receptor comes from a woman aged 25-40 years in good health. Material: memory CD4+ T cells sorted from blood. The subset here: CD45RA-negative fraction. The CDR3 bases are TGCAGCGTTTTAGATTTAGGGGGTTTCGAGCAGTACTTC. Translated: CSVLDLGGFEQYF.